This record covers a single T cell receptor beta chain. V was pared by 3 bases and J by 0 bases, with 9 bases between. Germline lookup yields CDR1 MNHEY and CDR2 SMNVEV (reference sequence). CDR3 length equals 14 residues. The data were taken from a study of OX40 agonist ivuxolimab in advanced cancers. Assay used: immunoSEQ multiplex PCR; TCRdb lists only in-frame clones, some missing. This table has around 65,000 clones, 85% to 95% appearing once. The source material was CD4+ or CD8+ T cells sorted from blood, sampled in a trial of the OX40 agonist ivuxolimab. The clonotype originates from an adult with an advanced solid tumor such as melanoma, head and neck, liver or kidney cancer. The rearrangement uses TRBV27 and TRBJ2-7, with D unclear. CDR3 nucleotides: TGTGCCAGCAGTTTCTCAGGTCCCTCCTACGAGCAGTACTTC. Amino acid sequence: CASSFSGPSYEQYF.